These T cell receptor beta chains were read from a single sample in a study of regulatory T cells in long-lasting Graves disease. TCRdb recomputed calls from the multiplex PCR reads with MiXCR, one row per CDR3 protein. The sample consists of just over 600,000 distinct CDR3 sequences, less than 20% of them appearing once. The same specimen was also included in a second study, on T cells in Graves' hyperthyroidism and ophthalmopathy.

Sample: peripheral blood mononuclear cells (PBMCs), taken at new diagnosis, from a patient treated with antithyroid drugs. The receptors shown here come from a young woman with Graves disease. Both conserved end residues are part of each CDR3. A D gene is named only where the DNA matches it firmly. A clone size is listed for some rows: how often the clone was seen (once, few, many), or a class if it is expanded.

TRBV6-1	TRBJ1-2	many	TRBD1	TGTGCCAGCAAGAAGGGACAGAGCTATGGCTACACCTTC	CASKKGQSYGYTF
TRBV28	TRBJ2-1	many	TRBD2	TGTGCCAGCAGTTTAGGTAGCGGGAGTTATAATGAGCAGTTCTTC	CASSLGSGSYNEQFF
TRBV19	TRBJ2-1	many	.	TGTGCCAGTAGTATAGGTAGGGGAGAGCAGTTCTTC	CASSIGRGEQFF
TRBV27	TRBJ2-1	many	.	TGTGCCAGCAGTCCCCTAACGATCGGCGCTGACAATGAGCAGTTCTTC	CASSPLTIGADNEQFF
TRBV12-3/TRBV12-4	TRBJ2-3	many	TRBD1	TGTGCCAGCAGTTGGGGACAGGGTCTAACAGATACGCAGTATTTT	CASSWGQGLTDTQYF
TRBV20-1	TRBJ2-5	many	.	TGCAGTGCTGCCGGGTCCCAAGAGACCCAGTACTTC	CSAAGSQETQYF
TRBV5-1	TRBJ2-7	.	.	TGCGCCAGCAGCTTGGCCCCAAATTCCTACGAGCAGTACTTC	CASSLAPNSYEQYF
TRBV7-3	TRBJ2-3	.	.	TGCGCCAGCAGCCAAAGTGGTCTGAAAACAGATACGCAGTATTTT	CASSQSGLKTDTQYF
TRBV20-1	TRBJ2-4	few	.	TGCAGTGCTCCTACAGGGATAGGGGCCAAAAACATTCAGTACTTC	CSAPTGIGAKNIQYF
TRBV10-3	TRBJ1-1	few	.	TGTGCCACCAAGGATGGGGAAAGGGGCACTGAAGCTTTCTTT	CATKDGERGTEAFF
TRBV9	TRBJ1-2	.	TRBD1	TGTGCCAGCAGCGTAGAATCGGGACAGGTAGAAGTAAGCGGCTACACCTTC	CASSVESGQVEVSGYTF
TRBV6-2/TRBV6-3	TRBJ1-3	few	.	TGTGCCAGCAGTTCCACCAGGGTAACCTCTGGAAACACCATATATTTT	CASSSTRVTSGNTIYF
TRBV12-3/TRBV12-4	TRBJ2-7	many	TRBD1	TGTGCCAGCAGGAGTGGACAGGGGGCGGCCTACGAGCAGTACTTC	CASRSGQGAAYEQYF
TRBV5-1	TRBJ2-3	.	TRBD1	TGCGCCAGCAGCCCGGACAGGGCCTTCGCAGATACGCAGTATTTT	CASSPDRAFADTQYF
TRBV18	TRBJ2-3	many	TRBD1	TGTGCCAGCTCGCAGGGGGCAACAGATACGCAGTATTTT	CASSQGATDTQYF
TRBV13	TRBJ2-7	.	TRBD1	TGTGCCAGCAGTGACAGGGGTTCCCCAAACTCCTACGAGCAGTACTTC	CASSDRGSPNSYEQYF
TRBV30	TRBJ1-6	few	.	TGTGCCTGGAGTTTTGCGGAGAGCTCCTATAATTCACCCCTCCACTTT	CAWSFAESSYNSPLHF
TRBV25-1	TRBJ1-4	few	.	TGTGCCAGCAGCAGAGGGACATTGATAAATGAAAAACTGTTTTTT	CASSRGTLINEKLFF
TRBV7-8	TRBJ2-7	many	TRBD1	TGTGCCAGCAGCGAGACAGGGTACGAGCAGTACTTC	CASSETGYEQYF
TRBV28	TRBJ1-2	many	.	TGTGCCAGCAGTAAAGGACGTGGCTATGGCTACACCTTC	CASSKGRGYGYTF
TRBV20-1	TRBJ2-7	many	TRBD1	TGCAGTGCTTCAGGGGACAGGGGCGACGAGCAGTACTTC	CSASGDRGDEQYF
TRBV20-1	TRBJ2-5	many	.	TGCAGTGCGTGGGGAGTTGATGAGACCCAGTACTTC	CSAWGVDETQYF
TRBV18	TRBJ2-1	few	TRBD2	TGTGCCAGCTCACCACCCCGACTAGCGGGAGTAGTAAATGAGCAGTTCTTC	CASSPPRLAGVVNEQFF
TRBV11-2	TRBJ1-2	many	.	TGTGCCAGCAGCGAAGAGGGGGGCGGCTACACCTTC	CASSEEGGGYTF
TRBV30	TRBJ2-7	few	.	TGTGCCTGGAGTCGGGGCTACGAGCAGTACTTC	CAWSRGYEQYF
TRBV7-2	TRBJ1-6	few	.	TGTGCCAGCAGCTTAGGGCCGTTATTCGCTTCTGATTCACCCCTCCACTTT	CASSLGPLFASDSPLHF
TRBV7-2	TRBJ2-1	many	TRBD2	TGTGCCAGCAGCTTAACCGGGACTAGCTACAATGAGCAGTTCTTC	CASSLTGTSYNEQFF
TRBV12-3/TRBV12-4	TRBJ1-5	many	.	TGTGCCAGCAGTTTATGGGGGGCGAGCAATCAGCCCCAGCATTTT	CASSLWGASNQPQHF
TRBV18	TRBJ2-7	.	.	TGTGCCAGCTCTCAAGACGTCTCCTACGAGCAGTACTTC	CASSQDVSYEQYF
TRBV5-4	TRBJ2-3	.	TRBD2	TGTGCCAGCAGCGACGCTAGCGGGAGTTCAGATACGCAGTATTTT	CASSDASGSSDTQYF
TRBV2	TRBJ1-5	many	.	TGTGCCAGCAGTGCACAGGGTGGCCAGCCCCAGCATTTT	CASSAQGGQPQHF
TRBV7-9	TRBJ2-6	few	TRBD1	TGTGCCAGCAGCTTAGGGGGGACAGATAGCTCTGGGGCCAACGTCCTGACTTTC	CASSLGGTDSSGANVLTF
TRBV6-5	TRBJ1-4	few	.	TGTGCCAGCAGTTACTCCTCCCGGGAAACAGAAAAACTGTTTTTT	CASSYSSRETEKLFF
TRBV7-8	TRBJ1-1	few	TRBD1	TGTGCCAGCAGCTATCGGGGACAGGGGATGAACACTGAAGCTTTCTTT	CASSYRGQGMNTEAFF
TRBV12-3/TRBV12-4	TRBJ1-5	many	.	TGTGCCAGCAGTTACCAGGAAAATCAGCCCCAGCATTTT	CASSYQENQPQHF
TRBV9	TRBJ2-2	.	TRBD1	TGTGCCAGCAGCGAGGGACAGGGGGCCGGCACCGGGGAGCTGTTTTTT	CASSEGQGAGTGELFF
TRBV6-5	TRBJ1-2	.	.	TGTGCCAGCAGTTACTCTGGCGCCGGGACGTACTATGGCTACACCTTC	CASSYSGAGTYYGYTF
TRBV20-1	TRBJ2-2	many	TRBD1	TGCAGTGCCATGGACAGGGTCGCGAACACCGGGGAGCTGTTTTTT	CSAMDRVANTGELFF
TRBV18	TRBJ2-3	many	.	TGTGCCAGCTCACCACCGGCAGGGAAGTCGAGATATTTT	CASSPPAGKSRYF
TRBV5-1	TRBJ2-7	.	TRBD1	TGCGCCAGCAGCCCTACCGGGACAGGGGTCTCGAGCGAGCAGTACTTC	CASSPTGTGVSSEQYF
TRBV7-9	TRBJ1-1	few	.	TGTGCCAGCAGCTCGCTTTATTACAGACAGGACACGAACACTGAAGCTTTCTTT	CASSSLYYRQDTNTEAFF
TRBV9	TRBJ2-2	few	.	TGTGCCAGCAGCGTAGTTCCAGCACTCACCGGGGAGCTGTTTTTT	CASSVVPALTGELFF
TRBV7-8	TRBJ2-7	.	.	TGTGCCAGCAGCTTATATGGGGGAACAGGTGACGAGCAGTACTTC	CASSLYGGTGDEQYF
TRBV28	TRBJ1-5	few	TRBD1	TGTGCCAGCAGTTTATGGAACCCTGACAGGGGTAATCAGCCCCAGCATTTT	CASSLWNPDRGNQPQHF
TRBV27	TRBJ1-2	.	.	TGTGCCAGCAGAACCTTGGAGCTGGGAAACTATGGCTACACCTTC	CASRTLELGNYGYTF
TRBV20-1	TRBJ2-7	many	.	TGCAGTGCTAGACCACCCGGACCCGAGCAGTACTTC	CSARPPGPEQYF
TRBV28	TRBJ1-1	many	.	TGTGCCAGCAGTTCCCAGGGTTGGAAAGCTTTCTTT	CASSSQGWKAFF
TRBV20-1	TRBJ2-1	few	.	TGCAGTGCTGACGCCTTAGGACAGAGCTCCTACAATGAGCAGTTCTTC	CSADALGQSSYNEQFF
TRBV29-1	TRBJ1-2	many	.	TGCAGCGTTCCACAGGGAGGTGGCTACACCTTC	CSVPQGGGYTF
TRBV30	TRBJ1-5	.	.	TGTGCCTGGACGGGGCCTGGCAATCAGCCCCAGCATTTT	CAWTGPGNQPQHF
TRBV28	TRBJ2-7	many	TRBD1	TGTGCCAGCAGTTGGGGCTTCGGGACAGCTAGAGAGCAGTACTTC	CASSWGFGTAREQYF
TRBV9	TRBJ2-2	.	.	TGTGCCAGCAGCGGGGGAGGTCTATGGAACACCGGGGAGCTGTTTTTT	CASSGGGLWNTGELFF